This T cell receptor beta chain was obtained from a study of blood T cells in healthy people across ages. This clonotype was seen at least ten times. Through a sample-barcoded 5' primer and a J-beta primer mix, a second PCR was run for roughly 7 to 11 cycles. A single record per CDR3 protein comes from TCRdb applying MiXCR to the 5' RACE reads. This sample has 1.5 million to 2 million distinct CDR3 sequences, with 28% found just once. The V gene lost 6 bases and the J gene lost 2 bases, with 14 bases spanning the gap. CDR1 is SEHNR and CDR2 is FQNEAQ in the germline V gene (reference sequence). This CDR3 has 15 amino acids.

The rearrangement uses TRBV7-9 and TRBJ2-1, with D unclear. This clonotype was sampled from a woman in her 30s in good health. Material for sequencing was blood. The CDR3 loop is CASSPRGAPYNEQFF. The CDR3, as DNA: TGTGCCAGCAGTCCCCGTGGCGCTCCCTACAATGAGCAGTTCTTC. Full variable domain (rest looked up from reference TRBV7-9 and TRBJ2-1): DTGVSQNPRHKITKRGQNVTFRCDPISEHNRLYWYRQTLGQGPEFLTYFQNEAQLEKSRLLSDRFSAERPKGSFSTLEIQRTEQGDSAMYLCASSPRGAPYNEQFFGPGTRLTVL.